The clone carrying this T cell receptor beta chain was counted between two and nine times. The antigen is not known. The data are from a study of beta chain features in type 1 diabetes. Each of the CD4+ naive, central memory, regulatory and stem cell-like memory populations was sorted via CD45RO/CCR7/CD25/CD127/CD95/CD27. Since all of the isolated RNA was reverse transcribed, expressed TCRB transcripts were what got sequenced. Only in-frame clones appear in the TCRdb table, and some are missing; sequencing was by immunoSEQ multiplex PCR. Among 600,000 to 750,000 clones listed, 9.5% to 15% were seen once. Germline-derived CDR1 and CDR2 are SNHLY and FYNNEI. Losses at the gene ends were 4 bases for V and 1 base for J; bases not matched to a gene: 4. The length of the CDR3 is 15 residues. Overall study findings and caveats: Type 1 diabetes patients had TCRB CDR3s that were shorter (moderately but significantly so) in all four CD4+ subsets. Naive, central memory and regulatory TCRB repertoires appeared more similar among patients than healthy donors.

The origin of this receptor is a man aged 25 to 40 with type 1 diabetes. The material sequenced was naive CD4+ T cells from blood. The rearrangement joins TRBV2 to TRBJ2-5; 9 positions match TRBD2. CDR3 in amino acids: CASSGQRGAQETQYF. For the CDR3, the DNA is TGTGCCAGCAGTGGGCAGCGGGGGGCCCAAGAGACCCAGTACTTC.